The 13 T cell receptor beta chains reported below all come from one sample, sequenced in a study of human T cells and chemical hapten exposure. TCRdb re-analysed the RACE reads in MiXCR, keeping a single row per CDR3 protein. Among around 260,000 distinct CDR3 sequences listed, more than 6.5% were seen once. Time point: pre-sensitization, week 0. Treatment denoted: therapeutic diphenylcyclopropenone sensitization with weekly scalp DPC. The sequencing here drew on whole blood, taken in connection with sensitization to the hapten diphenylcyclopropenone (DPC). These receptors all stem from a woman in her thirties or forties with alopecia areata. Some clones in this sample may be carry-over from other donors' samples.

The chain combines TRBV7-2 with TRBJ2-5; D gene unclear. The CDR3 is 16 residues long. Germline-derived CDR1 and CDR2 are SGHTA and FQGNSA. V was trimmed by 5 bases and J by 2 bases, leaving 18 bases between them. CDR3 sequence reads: CASSPLRALPQETQYF. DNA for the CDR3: TGTGCCAGCAGCCCCCTTAGGGCACTTCCGCAAGAGACCCAGTACTTC.

CDR3 loop: CASSRPSGGGTTDTQYF. Here the CDR3 DNA reads TGTGCCAGCAGCCGGCCATCAGGGGGAGGGACAACAGATACGCAGTATTTT. The chain links TRBV7-9 to TRBJ2-3; the D call may be TRBD1 or TRBD2 (7 bases each). The CDR3 is 17 amino acids. With 5 bases removed from V and 3 bases from J, the gap between germline ends came to 21 bases. Germline values: CDR1 SEHNR, CDR2 FQNEAQ (reference sequence).

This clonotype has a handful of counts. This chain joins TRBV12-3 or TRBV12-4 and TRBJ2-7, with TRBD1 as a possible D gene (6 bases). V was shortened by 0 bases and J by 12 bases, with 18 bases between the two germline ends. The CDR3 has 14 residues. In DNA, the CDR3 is TGTGCCAGCAGTTTAGCGGGTGTGGGGGCTGAGTGGTACTTC. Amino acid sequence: CASSLAGVGAEWYF.

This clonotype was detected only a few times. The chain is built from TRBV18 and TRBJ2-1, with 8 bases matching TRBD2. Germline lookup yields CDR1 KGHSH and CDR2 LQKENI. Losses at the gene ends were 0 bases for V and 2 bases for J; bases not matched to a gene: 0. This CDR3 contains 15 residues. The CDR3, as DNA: TGTGCCAGCTCACCACCTAGCGGGGCCTACAATGAGCAGTTCTTC. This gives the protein CASSPPSGAYNEQFF.

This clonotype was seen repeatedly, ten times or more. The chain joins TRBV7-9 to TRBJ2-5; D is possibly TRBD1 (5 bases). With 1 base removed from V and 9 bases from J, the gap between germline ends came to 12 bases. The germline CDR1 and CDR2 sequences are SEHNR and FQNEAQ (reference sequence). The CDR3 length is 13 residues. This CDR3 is CASSLEGRAPQYF. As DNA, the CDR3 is TGTGCCAGCAGCTTAGAGGGCAGGGCCCCCCAGTACTTC.

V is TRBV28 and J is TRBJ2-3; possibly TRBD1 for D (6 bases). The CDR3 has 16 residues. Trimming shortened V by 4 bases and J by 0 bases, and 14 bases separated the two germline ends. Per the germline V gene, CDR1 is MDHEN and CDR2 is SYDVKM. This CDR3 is CASSSSDSSSTDTQYF. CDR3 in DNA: TGTGCCAGCAGTTCGTCGGACAGTTCTAGCACAGATACGCAGTATTTT.

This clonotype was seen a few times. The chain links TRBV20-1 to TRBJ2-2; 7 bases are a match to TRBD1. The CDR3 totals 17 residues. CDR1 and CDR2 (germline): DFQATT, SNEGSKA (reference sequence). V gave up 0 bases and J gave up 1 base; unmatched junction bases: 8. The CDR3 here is CSARDPRQGWNTGELFF. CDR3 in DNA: TGCAGTGCTAGAGACCCTAGACAGGGATGGAACACCGGGGAGCTGTTTTTT.

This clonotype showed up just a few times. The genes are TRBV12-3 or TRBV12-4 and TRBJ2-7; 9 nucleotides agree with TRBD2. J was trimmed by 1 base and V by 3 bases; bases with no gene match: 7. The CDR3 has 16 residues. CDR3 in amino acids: CASSFRSGSRSYEQYF. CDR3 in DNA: TGTGCCAGCAGTTTCCGTAGCGGGAGCCGGTCCTACGAGCAGTACTTC.

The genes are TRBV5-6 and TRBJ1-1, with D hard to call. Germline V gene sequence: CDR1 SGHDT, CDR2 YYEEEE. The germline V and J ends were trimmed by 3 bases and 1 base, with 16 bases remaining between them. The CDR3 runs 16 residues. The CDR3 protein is CASSSIIYRTNTEAFF. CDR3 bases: TGTGCCAGCAGCTCGATAATATATAGGACGAACACTGAAGCTTTCTTT.

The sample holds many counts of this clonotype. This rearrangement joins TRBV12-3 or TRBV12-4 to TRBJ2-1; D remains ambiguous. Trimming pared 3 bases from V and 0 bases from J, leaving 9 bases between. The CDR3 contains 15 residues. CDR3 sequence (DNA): TGTGCCAGCAGTTTTATGGCGTCCTCCTACAATGAGCAGTTCTTC. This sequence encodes CASSFMASSYNEQFF.

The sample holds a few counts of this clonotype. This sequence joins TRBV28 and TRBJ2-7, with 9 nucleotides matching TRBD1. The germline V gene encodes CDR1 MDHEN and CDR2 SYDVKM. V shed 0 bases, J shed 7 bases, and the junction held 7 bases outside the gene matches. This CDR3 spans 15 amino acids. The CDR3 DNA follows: TGTGCCAGCAGTTTATGGGGACAGGGAATTAGGGAGCAGTACTTC. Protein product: CASSLWGQGIREQYF.

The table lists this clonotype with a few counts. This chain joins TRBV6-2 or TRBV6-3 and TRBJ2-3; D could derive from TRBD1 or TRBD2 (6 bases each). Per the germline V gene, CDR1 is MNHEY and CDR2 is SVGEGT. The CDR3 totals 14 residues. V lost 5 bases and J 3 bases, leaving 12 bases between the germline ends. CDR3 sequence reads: CASSPGGATDTQYF. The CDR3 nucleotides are TGTGCCAGCAGTCCCGGGGGCGCAACAGATACGCAGTATTTT.

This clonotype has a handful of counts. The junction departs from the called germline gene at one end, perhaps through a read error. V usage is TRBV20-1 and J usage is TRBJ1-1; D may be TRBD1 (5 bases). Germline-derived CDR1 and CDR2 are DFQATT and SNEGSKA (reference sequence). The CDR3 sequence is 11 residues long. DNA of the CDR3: TGCAGTGCTGAACCGGGACCGAGGGACCACTTT. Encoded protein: CSAEPGPRDHF.